These 31 T cell receptor beta chains originate from one sample sequenced in a study of CD4+ T cells in melanoma. The protocol was immunoSEQ multiplex PCR, while the TCRdb copy is restricted to in-frame clones and leaves out a portion. Of 3,500 to 4,500 clones listed, roughly 73% are singletons. The sample comprised tumor tissue. These TCRs come from a human donor with melanoma.

The chain couples TRBV7-2 to TRBJ2-7; TRBD2 might be the D (6 bases). V was trimmed by 5 bases and J by 1 base, leaving 18 bases between them. The CDR3 covers 16 residues. Germline V lookup: CDR1 SGHTA, CDR2 FQGNSA. In nucleotides, the CDR3 is TGTGCCAGCAGCGCGAGGGGAGGCGCCAATTCCTACGAGCAGTACTTC. The encoded protein is CASSARGGANSYEQYF.

The J gene is TRBJ2-5, the V gene TRBV11-2; tentative D call: TRBD2 (5 bases). Deletions cut 2 bases from V and 3 bases from J, with 7 bases between. CDR3 length: 13 residues. Germline CDR1 reads SGHAT; CDR2 reads FQNNGV. The CDR3 here is CASSLSAEETQYF. The CDR3 DNA follows: TGTGCCAGCAGCTTATCAGCGGAAGAGACCCAGTACTTC.

V and J are TRBV19 and TRBJ2-1; 10 positions agree with TRBD2. The CDR3 extends over 16 amino acids. Trimming at V came to 5 bases and at J to 5 bases, leaving 9 bases not matched to a gene. Germline V CDR1 and CDR2: LNHDA, SQIVND (reference sequence). In DNA form, the CDR3 reads TGTGCCAGTAGTCCCGCCCAGCGGGGGGGGGACAATGAGCAGTTCTTC. Its translation is CASSPAQRGGDNEQFF.

V gene TRBV7-3 combines with J gene TRBJ2-5; 13 nucleotides line up with TRBD2. V lost 4 bases, J lost 3 bases, and 5 bases stayed unmatched. Looked up from germline, CDR1 is SGHTA and CDR2 is FQGTGA. The CDR3 spans 16 residues. The CDR3 here is CASSSTSGGSKETQYF. The CDR3 coding sequence is TGTGCCAGCAGCTCGACTAGCGGGGGGTCGAAAGAGACCCAGTACTTC. The full variable domain, in which reference TRBV7-3 and TRBJ2-5 provide the parts outside the CDR3, is GAGVSQTPSNKVTEKGKYVELRCDPISGHTALYWYRQSLGQGPEFLIYFQGTGAADDSGLPNDRFFAVRPEGSVSTLKIQRTERGDSAVYLCASSSTSGGSKETQYFGPGTRLLVL.

Of note for this clone: One end of the junction fails to match germline, which may point to a read error. The chain recombines TRBV2 with TRBJ2-7; D is undetermined. This CDR3 spans 13 amino acids. The germline V gene encodes CDR1 SNHLY and CDR2 FYNNEI. For the CDR3, the DNA is TGTGCCGGCAGCTTCAGTGGACCCGGGGAGCAGTACTTC. It yields the protein CAGSFSGPGEQYF.

The chain joins TRBV28 to TRBJ2-2, with D possibly TRBD1 on 5 matching bases. Deletions cut 3 bases from V and 1 base from J, with 12 bases between. Germline-derived CDR1 and CDR2 are MDHEN and SYDVKM. CDR3 length: 16 amino acids. The CDR3 region has the DNA TGTGCCAGCAGTTTGATACAGGTGGGGAACACCGGGGAGCTGTTTTTT. Its translation is CASSLIQVGNTGELFF.

This clone has more than one count but fewer than ten. The chain couples TRBV4-1 to TRBJ1-2, with TRBD1 identical over 7 bases. The junction had 7 bases not matched to a gene; V was cut back by 4 bases and J by 2 bases. This CDR3 has 15 residues. In germline, CDR1 is MGHRA, CDR2 YSYEKL. CDR3 bases: TGCGCCAGCAGCCCCAGGACAGGTTCCAACTATGGCTACACCTTC. Protein sequence: CASSPRTGSNYGYTF.

The chain has TRBV15 and TRBJ1-5; 7 nucleotides match TRBD1. V was pared by 1 base and J by 4 bases, with 4 bases of the junction left unmatched. The CDR3 consists of 15 residues. Germline lookup yields CDR1 LNHNV and CDR2 YYDKDF (reference sequence). In DNA, the CDR3 is TGTGCCACCAGCAGAGCCGAGACAGGGAATCAGCCCCAGCATTTT. This encodes CATSRAETGNQPQHF.

The chain carries TRBV7-6 and TRBJ2-7; D is possibly TRBD2 (5 bases). The germline V and J ends were trimmed by 4 bases and 5 bases, with 9 bases remaining between them. Germline-derived CDR1 and CDR2 are SGHVS and FNYEAQ. CDR3 size: 12 residues. CDR3 protein: CASSYILDEQYF. Written as DNA, the CDR3 is TGTGCCAGCAGCTATATACTAGACGAGCAGTACTTC.

This clone was counted between two and nine times. The chain joins TRBV9 to TRBJ2-3, with D hard to call. The germline CDR1 and CDR2 sequences are SGDLS and YYNGEE. The CDR3 runs to 14 residues. Deletions cut 3 bases from V and 0 bases from J, with 8 bases between. The CDR3 reads CASSARPSTDTQYF. CDR3 nucleotide sequence: TGTGCCAGCAGCGCGAGACCAAGCACAGATACGCAGTATTTT. The variable domain in full, with the rest retrieved from reference TRBV9 and TRBJ2-3, is DSGVTQTPKHLITATGQRVTLRCSPRSGDLSVYWYQQSLDQGLQFLIQYYNGEERAKGNILERFSAQQFPDLHSELNLSSLELGDSALYFCASSARPSTDTQYFGPGTRLTVL.

This chain joins TRBV18 and TRBJ2-7, with TRBD1 matching 12 bases. This CDR3 spans 16 amino acids. The V gene's germline CDR1 is KGHSH and CDR2 LQKENI. V was pared by 4 bases and J by 3 bases, with 7 bases of the junction left unmatched. The CDR3 nucleotides are TGTGCCAGCTCACGTTGGGACAGGGGGCCCCTCTACGAGCAGTACTTC. Amino acids: CASSRWDRGPLYEQYF.

This clone is categorized as large. The chain recombines TRBV4-3 with TRBJ2-1; D is possibly TRBD2 (6 bases). Trimming left V 4 bases short and J 0 bases short, with 16 bases between. The CDR3 is made up of 17 amino acids. The germline gives CDR1 LGHNA, CDR2 YSLEER. The CDR3, as DNA: TGCGCCAGCAGCCCTATTGGCGGGACCAGCTCCTACAATGAGCAGTTCTTC. Protein product: CASSPIGGTSSYNEQFF.

The CDR3 DNA reads as TGTGCCAGCAGCTTAGCAAGGGCTAGCGGATACTACGAGCAGTACTTC. Encoded protein: CASSLARASGYYEQYF. This rearrangement joins TRBV7-9 to TRBJ2-7; 7 bases are a match to TRBD2. V lost 0 bases to trimming and J lost 3 bases; unmatched junction nucleotides: 8. The CDR3 totals 16 residues. The germline V gene encodes CDR1 SEHNR and CDR2 FQNEAQ (reference sequence).

This clone was detected a few times. The CDR3 reads CASSLGVNYGYTF. The CDR3 DNA sequence: TGTGCCAGCAGCCTAGGGGTTAACTATGGCTACACCTTC. This chain connects TRBV7-2 to TRBJ1-2, with D possibly being TRBD1 (5 bases). The V end lost 5 bases, the J end lost 1 base, and 8 bases lay between the germline ends. CDR1 and CDR2 (germline): SGHTA, FQGNSA. CDR3 length: 13 amino acids.

This clone was counted only a few times. The chain combines TRBV9 with TRBJ2-2; perhaps TRBD2 as D (5 bases). The ends were cut back, 1 base at V and 4 bases at J, with 17 bases in the middle. CDR1 and CDR2 from the germline V gene are SGDLS and YYNGEE. This CDR3 comprises 17 residues. The CDR3 nucleotides read TGTGCCAGCAGCGTAACTAGAGGAAGTATTCTCACCGGGGAGCTGTTTTTT. Its translation is CASSVTRGSILTGELFF.

V usage is TRBV4-3 and J usage is TRBJ2-5; no clear D. V lost 1 base and J lost 11, with 26 bases in between. This CDR3 spans 17 amino acids. In germline, CDR1 is LGHNA, CDR2 YSLEER. The CDR3 here is CASSQAGGLSGRSKQYF. CDR3 nucleotides: TGCGCCAGCAGCCAAGCCGGCGGCTTGTCGGGCCGGAGTAAGCAGTACTTC.

This chain uses TRBV19 with TRBJ2-7, with TRBD2 matching over 10 bases. The germline gives CDR1 LNHDA, CDR2 SQIVND (reference sequence). The CDR3 totals 15 residues. Trimming took 0 bases from V and 1 from J; bases not matched to a gene: 0. In DNA form, the CDR3 reads TGTGCCAGTAGTATAGAGACTAGCGGGTCCTACGAGCAGTACTTC. It encodes CASSIETSGSYEQYF.

The rearrangement joins TRBV4-2 to TRBJ2-3; D ambiguous. Germline V gene data show CDR1 as LGHNA and CDR2 as YNFKEQ. This CDR3 is built from 15 residues. The germline V and J ends were trimmed by 0 bases and 4 bases, with 11 bases remaining between them. CDR3 in DNA: TGTGCCAGCAGCCAAGAATTCCGGGCCGCAGATACGCAGTATTTT. This encodes CASSQEFRAADTQYF.

J is TRBJ2-3 and V is TRBV27; D ambiguous. This CDR3 contains 13 residues. Trimming stripped 4 bases from V and 8 bases from J, with 13 bases between. Germline V CDR1 and CDR2: MNHEY, SMNVEV (reference sequence). In nucleotides, the CDR3 is TGTGCCAGCAGTTGGAACCTCAGAGGTACGCAGTATTTT. This codes for CASSWNLRGTQYF.

The gene calls are TRBV6-5 and TRBJ1-1, with a weak D call TRBD1 (6 bases). The V gene lost 7 bases and the J gene lost 1 base, with 16 bases spanning the gap. From germline, CDR1 is MNHEY and CDR2 SVGAGI. CDR3 length: 15 amino acids. CDR3 sequence: CASTYSEGGNTEAFF. The CDR3 nucleotides are TGTGCCAGCACCTACTCTGAGGGGGGGAACACTGAAGCTTTCTTT.

V is TRBV5-1 and J is TRBJ1-5; D may be TRBD1 (6 bases). V lost 2 bases and J lost 7, with 28 bases in between. Germline CDR1 reads SGHRS; CDR2 reads YFSETQ. The CDR3 spans 19 residues. The CDR3 DNA follows: TGCGCCAGCAGCTTAGGGGGGGGCTCGGGGGCGGGATTGTTGCAGCCCCAGCATTTT. Encoded protein: CASSLGGGSGAGLLQPQHF.

The chain recombines TRBV5-6 with TRBJ2-5, with D tentatively TRBD1 or TRBD2 (5 bases each). Germline CDR1 and CDR2: SGHDT and YYEEEE. The CDR3 has 16 residues. V lost 2 bases to trimming and J lost 3 bases, with 17 bases between them. CDR3 region: CASSFGPGTAKETQYF. The CDR3 DNA follows: TGTGCCAGCAGCTTCGGCCCCGGGACGGCCAAAGAGACCCAGTACTTC.

For this clone: At one end the junction does not follow the germline gene, possibly because of a read error. This chain joins TRBV7-9 and TRBJ1-5, with 7 bases that match TRBD1. CDR3 length equals 12 residues. Germline V CDR1 and CDR2: SEHNR, FQNEAQ (reference sequence). CDR3 region: CASGTDNRPQHF. CDR3 DNA: TGTGCCAGTGGGACAGACAATCGGCCCCAGCATTTT.

The J gene is TRBJ2-7, the V gene TRBV11-2; no clear D gene. V was trimmed by 3 bases and J by 0 bases, leaving 3 bases between them. Germline V lookup: CDR1 SGHAT, CDR2 FQNNGV. CDR3 size: 12 residues. Here the CDR3 reads CASSFGSYEQYF. The CDR3 DNA reads as TGTGCCAGCAGCTTTGGCTCCTACGAGCAGTACTTC.

This chain links TRBV18 with TRBJ1-1; D gene ambiguous. CDR3 size: 16 residues. Germline CDR1 KGHSH, CDR2 LQKENI. V was cut by 5 bases and J by 0 bases, with 16 bases left in between. The CDR3 reads CASSSTSTTMNTEAFF. The CDR3 DNA reads TGTGCCAGCTCATCTACAAGCACAACCATGAACACTGAAGCTTTCTTT.

This clone occurred a few times. The chain links TRBV7-9 to TRBJ2-1, with D maybe TRBD1 (5 bases). This CDR3 is built from 12 residues. Germline loops: CDR1 SEHNR, CDR2 FQNEAQ (reference sequence). V was clipped by 6 bases and J by 10 bases, with 13 bases between them. In DNA, the CDR3 is TGTGCCAGCAGTTTCAGGGTGGTCGAGCAGTTCTTC. Translation: CASSFRVVEQFF.

The J gene is TRBJ2-1, the V gene TRBV7-3, with TRBD2 matching 12 bases. Germline V CDR1 and CDR2: SGHTA, FQGTGA. The J segment lost 5 bases and the V segment lost 4 bases, leaving 3 bases of the junction unmatched. The CDR3 spans 15 residues. In DNA form, the CDR3 reads TGTGCCAGCAGCTCTAGCGGGGGGGCTCACAATGAGCAGTTCTTC. Amino acids: CASSSSGGAHNEQFF.

There are a few counts of this clone. The gene calls are TRBV18 and TRBJ1-2; D is perhaps TRBD1 (5 bases). Per the germline V gene, CDR1 is KGHSH and CDR2 is LQKENI. V lost 7 bases and J 4 bases, leaving 19 bases between the germline ends. The CDR3 has 15 amino acids. The CDR3 spells CASLPSQEWRYGYTF. The CDR3 DNA reads TGTGCCAGCTTACCGTCACAGGAATGGCGCTATGGCTACACCTTC.

V gene TRBV28 combines with J gene TRBJ1-3; D unresolved. Trimming took off 6 bases at V and 0 bases at J, with 9 bases between the two ends. The CDR3 is 14 residues long. Germline CDR1 MDHEN, CDR2 SYDVKM. The CDR3: CASRAANSGNTIYF. The DNA of the CDR3 is TGTGCCAGCAGGGCAGCCAACTCTGGAAACACCATATATTTT.

The V call is TRBV18, the J call TRBJ1-1; a possible D gene is TRBD1 (5 bases). Germline assignment: CDR1 KGHSH and CDR2 LQKENI. The CDR3 covers 17 residues. Trimming removed 4 bases at V and 1 base at J, with 19 bases between. As DNA, the CDR3 is TGTGCCAGCTCACGTGAAAGCGACAGTTTCCCGAACACTGAAGCTTTCTTT. It yields the protein CASSRESDSFPNTEAFF.

The chain couples TRBV16 to TRBJ2-3; D remains unclear. The CDR3 loop spans 12 amino acids. Germline values: CDR1 KGHSY, CDR2 FQNENV. V lost 0 bases to trimming and J lost 5 bases, with 3 bases between them. The CDR3: CASSQSRDTQYF. The CDR3 nucleotides are TGTGCCAGCAGCCAATCAAGAGATACGCAGTATTTT.